This T cell receptor beta chain was sequenced for a study of patients and donors after allogeneic stem cell transplantation. Trimming removed 10 bases from V and 5 bases from J; junction bases left unmatched: 7. The CDR3 contains 14 residues. The germline V gene has CDR1 MNHNS and CDR2 SASEGT. TCRdb reanalysed the RT-PCR reads using MiXCR and keeps one entry per CDR3 protein. The data show about 960,000 distinct CDR3 sequences, with roughly 17% seen just once and around 6% held by the top ten. The clonotype was recovered from a human donor who was either an allogeneic HSCT recipient or a stem cell or donor lymphocyte infusion donor (not recorded which). It is not recorded whose cells these are; they may come from a transplant donor. The sample was blood, either unsorted or a sorted T cell fraction (not recorded which). This rearrangement joins TRBV6-1 to TRBJ2-5, with TRBD2 matching 13 bases. The CDR3 spells CAIVLAGGSETQYF. In DNA, the CDR3 is TGTGCCATCGTACTAGCGGGGGGGAGTGAGACCCAGTACTTC.